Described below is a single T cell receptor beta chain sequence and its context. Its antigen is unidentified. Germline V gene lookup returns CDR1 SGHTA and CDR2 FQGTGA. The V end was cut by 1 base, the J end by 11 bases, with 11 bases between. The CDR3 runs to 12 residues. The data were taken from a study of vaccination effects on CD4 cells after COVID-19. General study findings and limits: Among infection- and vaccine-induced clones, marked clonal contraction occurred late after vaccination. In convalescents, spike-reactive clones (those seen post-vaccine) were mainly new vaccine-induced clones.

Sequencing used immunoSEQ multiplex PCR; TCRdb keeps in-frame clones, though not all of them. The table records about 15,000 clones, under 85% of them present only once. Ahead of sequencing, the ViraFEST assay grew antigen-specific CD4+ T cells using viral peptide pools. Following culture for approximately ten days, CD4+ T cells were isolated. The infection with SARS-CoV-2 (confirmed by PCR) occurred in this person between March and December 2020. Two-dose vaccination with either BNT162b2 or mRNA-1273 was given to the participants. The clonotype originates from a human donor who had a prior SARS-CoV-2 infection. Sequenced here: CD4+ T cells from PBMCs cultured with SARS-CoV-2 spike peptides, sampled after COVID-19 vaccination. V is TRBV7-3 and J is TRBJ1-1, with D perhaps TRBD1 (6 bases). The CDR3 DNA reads TGTGCCAGCAGCTTAAACAGGGTCGTGGCTTTCTTT. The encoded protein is CASSLNRVVAFF.